The rows below give T cell receptor beta chains drawn from one sample of a study of blood T cell repertoires in COVID-19. Only in-frame clones appear in the TCRdb table, and some are missing; sequencing was by immunoSEQ multiplex PCR. The sample carries about 95,000 clones, roughly 86% recorded once. Sequencing was performed on peripheral blood. These receptors were collected from a human donor in a cohort sampled during active COVID-19. Both conserved end residues are part of each CDR3. D genes are given only for firm matches. A clone size is listed for some rows: how often the clone was seen (once, few, many), or a class if it is expanded.

DNA	CDR3	size	D	J	V
TGCGCCAGCCACCGAACCGGGTCAACGGCCGGGGAGCTGTTTTTT	CASHRTGSTAGELFF	NA	NA	TRBJ2-2	TRBV5-1
TGTGCCAGCAGTGATCAGTGGAACACTGAAGCTTTCTTT	CASSDQWNTEAFF	NA	NA	TRBJ1-1	TRBV27
TGTGCCACCAGTGATGTAAAACTAGCGGGGGGGCCGAATGAGCAGTTCTTC	CATSDVKLAGGPNEQFF	once	TRBD2	TRBJ2-1	TRBV24-1
TGTGCCAGCAGCCCGACTGCGTGGAGCAATCAGCCCCAGCATTTT	CASSPTAWSNQPQHF	once	NA	TRBJ1-5	TRBV27
TGTGCCAGCAGCTTGGAGGGGCGGCACTATGGCTACACCTTC	CASSLEGRHYGYTF	NA	NA	TRBJ1-2	TRBV11-2
TGCAGCGTTACGTCACCCCAAAGCCGGGAGACCCAGTACTTC	CSVTSPQSRETQYF	NA	NA	TRBJ2-5	TRBV29-1
TGTGCCAGTAGTCCCACGCGCGGGGAGCTGTTTTTT	CASSPTRGELFF	once	NA	TRBJ2-2	TRBV19
TGTGCCAGCAGTTCTCGACTAGCGGGGGGCTTACTAGCCAAAAACATTCAGTACTTC	CASSSRLAGGLLAKNIQYF	NA	TRBD2	TRBJ2-4	TRBV28
TGTGCCACCAGTGATCGTGCCAGGGCGGGGACCACAGATACGCAGTATTTT	CATSDRARAGTTDTQYF	NA	NA	TRBJ2-3	TRBV24-1
TGTGCCAGCAGCCAGGACGGCAGGGGGGACTATGGCTACACCTTC	CASSQDGRGDYGYTF	NA	TRBD1	TRBJ1-2	TRBV3-1/TRBV3-2
TGTGCCAGCAGTTTGGGGCTAGCGGGGGGGCAAGAGACCCAGTACTTC	CASSLGLAGGQETQYF	NA	TRBD2	TRBJ2-5	TRBV28
TGTGCCAGCAGCGTAGAGGCGGCCTGGGGGGTCGTCGGGGAGCAGTTCTTC	CASSVEAAWGVVGEQFF	few	NA	TRBJ2-1	TRBV9
TGTGCCAGCTCGCCCGCGGCAGTCTCTGGAAACACCATATATTTT	CASSPAAVSGNTIYF	NA	NA	TRBJ1-3	TRBV18
TGTGCCAGCAGCTTAGTAGCGGGGGGGAACACCGGGGAGCTGTTTTTT	CASSLVAGGNTGELFF	NA	TRBD2	TRBJ2-2	TRBV7-8
TGTGCCAGCAATAAAGACAGGAACGCTGAAGCTTTCTTT	CASNKDRNAEAFF	NA	NA	TRBJ1-1	TRBV12-3/TRBV12-4
TGTGCCAGCACCCCGTACGACGCGGGGGGTTTTTGGGGGACCCAGTACTTC	CASTPYDAGGFWGTQYF	NA	TRBD2	TRBJ2-5	TRBV6-2/TRBV6-3
TGTGCCAGTAGTGTTGCGAGCTCCTACAATGAGCAGTTCTTC	CASSVASSYNEQFF	NA	NA	TRBJ2-1	TRBV19
TGTGCCAGCAGTTTTCGGGGGGCATACGAGCAGTACTTC	CASSFRGAYEQYF	NA	NA	TRBJ2-7	TRBV6-5
TGTGCCAGCAGTCCGGGACTAGCGGGGGGCCCTATATATACGCAGTATTTT	CASSPGLAGGPIYTQYF	NA	TRBD2	TRBJ2-3	TRBV27
TGTGCCAGCGGGCCGACGAACACCGGGGAGCTGTTTTTT	CASGPTNTGELFF	NA	NA	TRBJ2-2	TRBV28
TGTGCCACCAGCGGCAGGGAGGATGCTACCGGGGAGCTGTTTTTT	CATSGREDATGELFF	few	NA	TRBJ2-2	TRBV15
TGTGCCAGCAGCCTCGGGTGGCCTACCATTGAAGCTTTCTTT	CASSLGWPTIEAFF	NA	NA	TRBJ1-1	TRBV11-2
TGTGCCAGCAGCAACCGACAGGACACTGAAGCTTTCTTT	CASSNRQDTEAFF	NA	NA	TRBJ1-1	TRBV6-6
TGTGCCAGCAGCTGGGACAGATACAATGAGCAGTTCTTC	CASSWDRYNEQFF	NA	TRBD1	TRBJ2-1	TRBV7-3
TGTGCCAGTAAGGACAGAATAAACACTGAAGCTTTCTTT	CASKDRINTEAFF	NA	NA	TRBJ1-1	TRBV19
TGTGCCAGCGCCCCGGTCACTAGCGGGTACTCCTACAATGAGCAGTTCTTC	CASAPVTSGYSYNEQFF	NA	TRBD2	TRBJ2-1	TRBV18
TGTGCCAGCACCGGGGGACCGAACTCTGGAAACACCATATATTTT	CASTGGPNSGNTIYF	NA	NA	TRBJ1-3	TRBV6-5
TGTGCCAGCTCACGCGGGACAGAAAATGAAGCTTTCTTT	CASSRGTENEAFF	NA	TRBD1	TRBJ1-1	TRBV18
TGTGCCAGTAGTATTCGTCGGACAGGGGGTTTATTTGGCGGCTACACCTTC	CASSIRRTGGLFGGYTF	NA	TRBD1	TRBJ1-2	TRBV19
TGTGCCTTCAACCCGGGGGGCTTTTCTGAAGCTTTCTTT	CAFNPGGFSEAFF	NA	NA	TRBJ1-1	TRBV30
TGTGCCAGCAGCGTAGGTGTTAGCGGGGGGCACACAGATACGCAGTATTTT	CASSVGVSGGHTDTQYF	NA	TRBD2	TRBJ2-3	TRBV9
TGTGCCAGTAGTATCGGGGAGTTGAGAGGAAACACCATATATTTT	CASSIGELRGNTIYF	NA	NA	TRBJ1-3	TRBV19
TGTGCCAGCAGCTTCGATCTTGCGGGCAATCAGCCCCAGCATTTT	CASSFDLAGNQPQHF	NA	NA	TRBJ1-5	TRBV7-2
TGTGCCAGCAGCGTAGGTAGAAGGGGCGATGGCTACACCTTC	CASSVGRRGDGYTF	NA	NA	TRBJ1-2	TRBV9
TGTGCCAGCAGCGTAGCTACGTCGGCTTCCCTCGGGGAGACCCAGTACTTC	CASSVATSASLGETQYF	NA	NA	TRBJ2-5	TRBV9
TGCAGCGTAGGACAGCCCTTGATTGACGAGCAGTACTTC	CSVGQPLIDEQYF	NA	NA	TRBJ2-7	TRBV29-1
TGTGCCAGCAGCTCAGGACAGGCAACTAATGAAAAACTGTTTTTT	CASSSGQATNEKLFF	NA	TRBD1	TRBJ1-4	TRBV7-2
TGCGCCAGCAGTACCCAGGTTCGGGGGGCTAATGAAAAACTGTTTTTT	CASSTQVRGANEKLFF	NA	NA	TRBJ1-4	TRBV5-1
TGTGCCAGCAGTTTAGTACCGGGCTATGGCTACACCTTC	CASSLVPGYGYTF	NA	NA	TRBJ1-2	TRBV12-3/TRBV12-4
TGCGCCAGGGACAGGGGGGAAGATACGCAGTATTTT	CARDRGEDTQYF	NA	TRBD1	TRBJ2-3	TRBV23-1
TGTGCCAGTAACCCCCTCCGACAGGGGGGCACCGGGGAGCTGTTTTTT	CASNPLRQGGTGELFF	NA	TRBD1	TRBJ2-2	TRBV19
TGCGCCAGCAGCCCCTCTACAGGGGCCGAGCAGTACTTC	CASSPSTGAEQYF	NA	TRBD1	TRBJ2-7	TRBV4-1
TGCGCCAGCAGTCTAGGGGCCGGGGGGAACACAGATACGCAGTATTTT	CASSLGAGGNTDTQYF	NA	TRBD2	TRBJ2-3	TRBV5-1
TGTGCCTGGAGGACACCGACCCTTGGCTACACCTTC	CAWRTPTLGYTF	NA	NA	TRBJ1-2	TRBV30
TGTGCCAGCAGTTACGACAGGTCCTACGAGCAGTACTTC	CASSYDRSYEQYF	NA	NA	TRBJ2-7	TRBV6-2/TRBV6-3
TGTGCCAGCAGCCTAACGACAGTGACTAATGAAAAACTGTTTTTT	CASSLTTVTNEKLFF	NA	NA	TRBJ1-4	TRBV4-2
TGTGCCTCCCAGGGACAGTCCTACAATGAGCAGTTCTTC	CASQGQSYNEQFF	NA	TRBD1	TRBJ2-1	TRBV30
TGTGCCAGCAGCACCACAGGTGGTGGCAATGAAAAACTGTTTTTT	CASSTTGGGNEKLFF	NA	NA	TRBJ1-4	TRBV5-4
TGCGCCAGCAGCCAAGATGGGCCCGGACAGGGTTGGTATGGCTACACCTTC	CASSQDGPGQGWYGYTF	few	TRBD1	TRBJ1-2	TRBV4-1
TGTGCCAGCGGTTACAGGGGCCCAGATACGCAGTATTTT	CASGYRGPDTQYF	once	TRBD1	TRBJ2-3	TRBV27
TGTGCCAGCAGCCAATCGGGCACTGAAGCTTTCTTT	CASSQSGTEAFF	NA	NA	TRBJ1-1	TRBV3-1/TRBV3-2
TGTGCCAGTCACTCGAGGGGGCGGACAACGGGTAACTATGGCTACACCTTC	CASHSRGRTTGNYGYTF	NA	TRBD1	TRBJ1-2	TRBV19
TGTGCCAGCAGCGTATCGGACAGGGGGCTTAACTATGGCTACACCTTC	CASSVSDRGLNYGYTF	NA	TRBD1	TRBJ1-2	TRBV9
TGTGCCAGCAGCCGGTGGCTAGCGGGGGGCGGAGTAGATACGCAGTATTTT	CASSRWLAGGGVDTQYF	NA	TRBD2	TRBJ2-3	TRBV5-4
TGTGCCAGTAGTATACGAGACAGCTCTGGGGCCAACGTCCTGACTTTC	CASSIRDSSGANVLTF	NA	NA	TRBJ2-6	TRBV19